The 15 T cell receptor beta chains given below trace back to one sample, sequenced in a study of blood T cell repertoires in COVID-19. Sequencing used immunoSEQ multiplex PCR; TCRdb keeps in-frame clones, though not all of them. The sample has approximately 47,000 clones, about nine tenths seen once. Material: peripheral blood. These receptors came from a woman of 80 years or more with COVID-19, enrolled during active disease.

This clone is a singleton in its sample. The rearrangement joins TRBV28 to TRBJ1-3; maybe TRBD1 (6 bases). CDR3 length equals 14 residues. CDR1 MDHEN and CDR2 SYDVKM come from the germline V gene. Trimming pared 6 bases from V and 4 bases from J, leaving 13 bases between. The CDR3 DNA follows: TGTGCCAGCAGGGGTACAGGGCTAGGAAACACCATATATTTT. Amino acids: CASRGTGLGNTIYF. Using reference TRBV28 and TRBJ1-3 for the parts outside the CDR3, the full variable domain is DVKVTQSSRYLVKRTGEKVFLECVQDMDHENMFWYRQDPGLGLRLIYFSYDVKMKEKGDIPEGYSVSREKKERFSLILESASTNQTSMYLCASRGTGLGNTIYFGEGSWLTVV.

The chain links TRBV2 to TRBJ2-7, with D perhaps matching TRBD1 (6 bases). Germline assignment: CDR1 SNHLY and CDR2 FYNNEI. The CDR3 loop spans 14 amino acids. V was shortened by 7 bases and J by 2 bases, with 15 bases between the two germline ends. CDR3 in amino acids: CASILGTPAYEQYF. The CDR3 DNA reads TGTGCCAGCATCCTGGGGACACCGGCCTACGAGCAGTACTTC.

The chain combines TRBV2 with TRBJ1-6, with D unclear. The V gene's germline CDR1 is SNHLY and CDR2 FYNNEI. V lost 1 base and J lost 12, with 16 bases in between. The CDR3 has 15 residues. CDR3 nucleotide sequence: TGTGCCAGCAGTGAAGGGGAGGTGTTACTTTTACCCCTCCACTTT. Translated: CASSEGEVLLLPLHF.

This CDR3 reads CASSIGQGPEAFF. CDR3 in DNA: TGTGCCAGTAGTATAGGACAGGGCCCTGAAGCTTTCTTT. The chain joins TRBV19 to TRBJ1-1; 7 bases agree with TRBD1. Germline V gene lookup returns CDR1 LNHDA and CDR2 SQIVND (reference sequence). The CDR3 contains 13 residues. With V trimmed by 1 base and J by 6 bases, 2 bases remained unmatched.

V gene TRBV9 combines with J gene TRBJ2-5; weak D call: TRBD2 (6 bases). The CDR3 contains 17 residues. Germline V gives CDR1 SGDLS, CDR2 YYNGEE. Trimming took 0 bases from V and 5 from J, leaving 20 bases between them. CDR3 nucleotide sequence: TGTGCCAGCAGCGTAGGTCTAGGGACTCTTGAAGGGGAGACCCAGTACTTC. Protein sequence: CASSVGLGTLEGETQYF.

The genes are TRBV6-6 and TRBJ2-1; no reliable D call. The CDR3 totals 12 residues. In germline, CDR1 is MNHNY, CDR2 SVGAGI (reference sequence). V was pared by 5 bases and J by 8 bases, with 10 bases between. CDR3 DNA: TGTGCCAGCAGTCCCTCTTTGTATGAGCAGTTCTTC. It yields the protein CASSPSLYEQFF.

The rearrangement joins TRBV11-1 to TRBJ2-1; a weak D match, TRBD2 (6 bases). Trimming stripped 2 bases from V and 7 bases from J, with 12 bases between. The CDR3 sequence is 14 residues long. The V gene's germline CDR1 is SGHAT and CDR2 FQDESV (reference sequence). CDR3 protein: CASSLHSGRNEQFF. The CDR3 coding sequence is TGTGCCAGCAGCTTACATTCAGGGAGGAATGAGCAGTTCTTC.

The chain links TRBV18 to TRBJ1-1; D gene uncertain. The CDR3 has 15 residues. Germline values: CDR1 KGHSH, CDR2 LQKENI. The V and J ends lost 3 bases and 0 bases respectively, with 11 bases between them. CDR3 in amino acids: CASSPAQNLNTEAFF. In DNA, the CDR3 is TGTGCCAGCTCACCGGCTCAGAACCTGAACACTGAAGCTTTCTTT.

CDR3 nucleotides: TGTGCCAGTAGTCTGGGGGAGGGCAGCAATGAGCAGTTCTTC. Its protein is CASSLGEGSNEQFF. The V gene is TRBV19, the J gene TRBJ2-1; 7 bases fit TRBD2. The CDR3 consists of 14 residues. Trimming took 5 bases from V and 6 from J; bases not matched to a gene: 7. Germline CDR1 LNHDA, CDR2 SQIVND (reference sequence). Variable domain in full (rest from reference TRBV19 and TRBJ2-1): DGGITQSPKYLFRKEGQNVTLSCEQNLNHDAMYWYRQDPGQGLRLIYYSQIVNDFQKGDIAEGYSVSREKKESFPLTVTSAQKNPTAFYLCASSLGEGSNEQFFGPGTRLTVL.

CDR3 DNA sequence: TGTGCCAGCAGTGAAGGACTGTTCAGCACAGATACGCAGTATTTT. It codes for CASSEGLFSTDTQYF. The chain links TRBV6-1 to TRBJ2-3; no firm D call. Germline V gives CDR1 MNHNS, CDR2 SASEGT. This CDR3 contains 15 residues. Deletions cut 1 base from V and 0 bases from J, with 8 bases between.

The chain joins TRBV5-1 to TRBJ1-1; 7 positions agree with TRBD1. Germline assignment: CDR1 SGHRS and CDR2 YFSETQ. The CDR3 extends over 16 amino acids. The V and J ends lost 5 bases and 0 bases, in that order; junction bases with no gene match: 10. The CDR3 sequence is CASRDQPGQLNTEAFF. The CDR3 nucleotides read TGCGCCAGCAGGGACCAACCGGGACAGCTGAACACTGAAGCTTTCTTT.

The rearrangement links TRBV7-8 to TRBJ2-1, with 8 bases that match TRBD2. The CDR3 is 17 amino acids. Trimming took 4 bases from V and 0 from J; bases not matched to a gene: 8. Germline V gene sequence: CDR1 SGHVS, CDR2 FQNEAQ. CDR3: CASSSPVAGSSYNEQFF. The CDR3 DNA follows: TGTGCCAGCAGCTCCCCGGTAGCGGGGAGCTCCTACAATGAGCAGTTCTTC.

This clone appeared a single time. The chain joins TRBV6-5 to TRBJ1-1; 7 bases match TRBD1. The CDR3 loop spans 14 amino acids. V dropped 8 bases and J dropped 5; count of bases not matched to a gene: 11. Per germline, CDR1 MNHEY and CDR2 SVGAGI. Here the CDR3 reads CASDLGQVGTEAFF. In DNA, the CDR3 is TGTGCCAGCGACCTCGGACAGGTCGGAACTGAAGCTTTCTTT.

The V and J genes are TRBV7-9 and TRBJ2-3; D unclear. V was pared by 3 bases and J by 12 bases, with 7 bases between. CDR3 size: 10 residues. Per germline, CDR1 SEHNR and CDR2 FQNEAQ (reference sequence). CDR3 coding DNA: TGTGCCAGCAGCTTTCGAGAACAGTATTTT. Protein product: CASSFREQYF.

The chain carries TRBV7-9 and TRBJ2-7; D ambiguous. With 5 bases removed from V and 9 bases from J, the gap between germline ends came to 8 bases. The CDR3 sequence is 10 residues long. Germline CDR1 and CDR2: SEHNR and FQNEAQ (reference sequence). The CDR3 spells CASSHLGQYF. In DNA, the CDR3 is TGTGCCAGCAGCCACCTCGGGCAGTACTTC.